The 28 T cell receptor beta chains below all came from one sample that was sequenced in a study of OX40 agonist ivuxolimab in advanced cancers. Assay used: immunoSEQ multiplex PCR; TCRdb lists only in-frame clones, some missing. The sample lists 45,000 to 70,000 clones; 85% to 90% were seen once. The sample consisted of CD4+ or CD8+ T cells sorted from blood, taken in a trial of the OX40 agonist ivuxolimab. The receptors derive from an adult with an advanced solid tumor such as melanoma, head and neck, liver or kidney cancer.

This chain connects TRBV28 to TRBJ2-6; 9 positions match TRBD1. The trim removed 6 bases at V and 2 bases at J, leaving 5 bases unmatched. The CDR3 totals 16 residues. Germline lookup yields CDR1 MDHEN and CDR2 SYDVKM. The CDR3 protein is CASSRTGAAGANVLTF. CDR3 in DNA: TGTGCCAGCAGCCGGACAGGGGCGGCTGGGGCCAACGTCCTGACTTTC.

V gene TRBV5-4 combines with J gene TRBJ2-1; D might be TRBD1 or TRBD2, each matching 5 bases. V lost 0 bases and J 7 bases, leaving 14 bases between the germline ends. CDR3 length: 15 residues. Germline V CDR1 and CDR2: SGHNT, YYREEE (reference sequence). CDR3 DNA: TGTGCCAGCAGCTTGGACGGGGCTCTGGTAAATGAGCAGTTCTTC. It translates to CASSLDGALVNEQFF.

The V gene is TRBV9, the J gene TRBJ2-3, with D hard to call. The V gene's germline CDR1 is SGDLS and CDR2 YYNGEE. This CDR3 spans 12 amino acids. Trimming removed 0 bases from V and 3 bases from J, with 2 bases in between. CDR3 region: CASSVATDTQYF. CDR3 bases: TGTGCCAGCAGCGTAGCAACAGATACGCAGTATTTT.

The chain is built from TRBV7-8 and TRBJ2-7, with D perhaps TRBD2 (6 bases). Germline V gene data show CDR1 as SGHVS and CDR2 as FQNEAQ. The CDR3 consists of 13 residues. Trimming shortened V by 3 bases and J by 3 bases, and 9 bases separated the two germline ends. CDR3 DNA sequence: TGTGCCAGCAGCTTCGATAGCGGCTACGAGCAGTACTTC. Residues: CASSFDSGYEQYF.

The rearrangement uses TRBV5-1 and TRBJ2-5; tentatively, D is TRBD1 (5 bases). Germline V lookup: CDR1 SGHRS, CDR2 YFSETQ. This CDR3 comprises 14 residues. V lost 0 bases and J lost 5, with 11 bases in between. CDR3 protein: CASSLAAGPETQYF. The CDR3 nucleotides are TGCGCCAGCAGCTTGGCGGCAGGGCCCGAGACCCAGTACTTC.

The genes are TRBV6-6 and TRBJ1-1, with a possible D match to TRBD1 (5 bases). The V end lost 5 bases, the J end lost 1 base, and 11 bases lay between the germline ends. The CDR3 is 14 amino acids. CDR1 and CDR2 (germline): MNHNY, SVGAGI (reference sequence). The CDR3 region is CASSPGLPNTEAFF. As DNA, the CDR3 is TGTGCCAGCAGTCCGGGACTGCCGAACACTGAAGCTTTCTTT.

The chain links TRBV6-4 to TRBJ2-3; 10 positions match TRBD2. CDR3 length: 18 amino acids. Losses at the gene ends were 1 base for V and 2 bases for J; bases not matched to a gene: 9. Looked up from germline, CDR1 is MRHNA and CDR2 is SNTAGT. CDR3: CASSDFLLAGDHTDTQYF. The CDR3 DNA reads TGTGCCAGCAGTGACTTCTTGCTAGCGGGGGACCACACAGATACGCAGTATTTT.

CDR3 DNA sequence: TGTGCCAGCAGCCCCACCGGCCTGAATTTAGAGACCCAGTACTTC. It codes for CASSPTGLNLETQYF. The chain has TRBV7-8 and TRBJ2-5; no reliable D call. The CDR3 extends over 15 amino acids. CDR1 is SGHVS, CDR2 FQNEAQ, per germline. The V gene lost 5 bases and the J gene lost 4 bases, with 17 bases spanning the gap.

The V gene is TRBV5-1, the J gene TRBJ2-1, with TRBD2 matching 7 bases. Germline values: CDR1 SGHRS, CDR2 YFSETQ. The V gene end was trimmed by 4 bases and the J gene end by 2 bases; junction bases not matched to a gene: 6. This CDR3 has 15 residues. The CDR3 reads CASSTMGGTYNEQFF. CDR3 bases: TGCGCCAGCAGCACAATGGGGGGGACCTACAATGAGCAGTTCTTC.

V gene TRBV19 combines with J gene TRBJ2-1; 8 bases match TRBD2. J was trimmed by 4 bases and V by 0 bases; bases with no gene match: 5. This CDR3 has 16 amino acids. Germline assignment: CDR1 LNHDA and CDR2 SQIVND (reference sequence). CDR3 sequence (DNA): TGTGCCAGTAGTATAGATTTAGCGGGACCTTACAATGAGCAGTTCTTC. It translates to CASSIDLAGPYNEQFF.

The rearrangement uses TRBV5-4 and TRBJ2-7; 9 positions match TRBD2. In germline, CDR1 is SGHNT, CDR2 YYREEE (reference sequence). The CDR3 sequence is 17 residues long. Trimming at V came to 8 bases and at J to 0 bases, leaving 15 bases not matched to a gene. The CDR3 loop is CARATDRKLAGSYEQYF. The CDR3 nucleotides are TGTGCCAGGGCGACGGACAGAAAACTAGCGGGCTCCTACGAGCAGTACTTC.

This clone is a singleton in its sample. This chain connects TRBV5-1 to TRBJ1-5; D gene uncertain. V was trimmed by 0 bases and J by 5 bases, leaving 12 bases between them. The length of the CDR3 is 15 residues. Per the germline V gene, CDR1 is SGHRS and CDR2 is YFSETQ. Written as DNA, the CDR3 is TGCGCCAGCAGCTTGGCCGCAGGACGTGATCAGCCCCAGCATTTT. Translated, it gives CASSLAAGRDQPQHF.

This CDR3 reads CASSAGTVDTDTQYF. The CDR3 coding sequence is TGTGCCAGCAGCGCCGGGACAGTAGACACAGATACGCAGTATTTT. This chain connects TRBV9 to TRBJ2-3; 7 bases fit TRBD1. This CDR3 has 15 amino acids. The V and J ends lost 3 bases and 2 bases, in that order; junction bases with no gene match: 6. Germline assignment: CDR1 SGDLS and CDR2 YYNGEE.

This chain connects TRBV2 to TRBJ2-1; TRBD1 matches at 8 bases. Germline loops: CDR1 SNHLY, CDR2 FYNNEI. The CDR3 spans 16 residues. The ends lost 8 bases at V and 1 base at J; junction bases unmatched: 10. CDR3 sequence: CASSRPRGLSYNEQFF. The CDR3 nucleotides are TGTGCCAGCTCTAGACCCAGGGGGCTATCCTACAATGAGCAGTTCTTC.

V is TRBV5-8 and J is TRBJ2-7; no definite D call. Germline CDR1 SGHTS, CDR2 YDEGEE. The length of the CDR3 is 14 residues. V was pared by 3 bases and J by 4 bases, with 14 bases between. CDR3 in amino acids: CASSSSILAYEQYF. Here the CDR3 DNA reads TGTGCCAGCAGCTCAAGCATACTCGCGTACGAGCAGTACTTC.

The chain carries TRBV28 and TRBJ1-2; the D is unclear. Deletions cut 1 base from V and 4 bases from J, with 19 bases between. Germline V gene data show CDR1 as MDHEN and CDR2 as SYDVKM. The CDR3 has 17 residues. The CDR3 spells CASSLSIGGTISYGYTF. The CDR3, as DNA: TGTGCCAGCAGTTTATCGATCGGTGGAACGATCAGCTATGGCTACACCTTC.

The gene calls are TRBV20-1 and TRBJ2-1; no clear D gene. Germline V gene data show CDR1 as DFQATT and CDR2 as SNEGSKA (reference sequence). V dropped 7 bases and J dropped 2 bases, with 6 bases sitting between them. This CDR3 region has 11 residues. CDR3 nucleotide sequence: TGCAGTGTCCTCCCCTACAATGAGCAGTTCTTC. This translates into CSVLPYNEQFF.

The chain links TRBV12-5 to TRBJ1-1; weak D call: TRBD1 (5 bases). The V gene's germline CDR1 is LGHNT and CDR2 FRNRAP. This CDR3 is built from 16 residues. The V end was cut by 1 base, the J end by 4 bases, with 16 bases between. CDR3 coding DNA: TGTGCTAGTGGTTTGGGGGGTCGGCAGGGAAGCACTGAAGCTTTCTTT. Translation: CASGLGGRQGSTEAFF. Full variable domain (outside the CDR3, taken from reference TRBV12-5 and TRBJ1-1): DARVTQTPRHKVTEMGQEVTMRCQPILGHNTVFWYRQTMMQGLELLAYFRNRAPLDDSGMPKDRFSAEMPDATLATLKIQPSEPRDSAVYFCASGLGGRQGSTEAFFGQGTRLTVV.

CDR3 DNA sequence: TGTGCCAGCAGCTACGGTTCCCGGCGGGCCTACGAGCAGTACTTC. Translated, it gives CASSYGSRRAYEQYF. V usage is TRBV7-9 and J usage is TRBJ2-7; TRBD2 is a possible D gene (5 bases). V lost 4 bases and J 2 bases, leaving 15 bases between the germline ends. Germline V lookup: CDR1 SEHNR, CDR2 FQNEAQ (reference sequence). This CDR3 contains 15 residues.

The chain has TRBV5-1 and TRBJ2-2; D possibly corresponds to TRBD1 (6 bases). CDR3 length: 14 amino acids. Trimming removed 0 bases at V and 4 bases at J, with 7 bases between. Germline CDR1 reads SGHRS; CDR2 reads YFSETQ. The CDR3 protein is CASSLDRVTGELFF. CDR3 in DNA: TGCGCCAGCAGCTTGGACAGGGTCACCGGGGAGCTGTTTTTT.

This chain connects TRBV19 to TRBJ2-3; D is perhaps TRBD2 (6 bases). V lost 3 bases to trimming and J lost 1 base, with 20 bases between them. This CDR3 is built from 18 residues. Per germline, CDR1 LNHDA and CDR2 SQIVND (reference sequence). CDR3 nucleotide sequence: TGTGCCAGTAGTATCGGGCTAGCAGGAGGGTCGGGCACAGATACGCAGTATTTT. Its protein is CASSIGLAGGSGTDTQYF.

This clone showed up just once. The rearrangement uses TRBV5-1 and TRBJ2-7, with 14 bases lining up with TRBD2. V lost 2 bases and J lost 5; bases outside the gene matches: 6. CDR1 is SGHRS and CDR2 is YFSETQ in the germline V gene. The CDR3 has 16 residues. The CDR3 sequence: CASSLRLAGGPDEQYF. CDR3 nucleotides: TGCGCCAGCAGCTTAAGACTAGCGGGAGGGCCGGACGAGCAGTACTTC.

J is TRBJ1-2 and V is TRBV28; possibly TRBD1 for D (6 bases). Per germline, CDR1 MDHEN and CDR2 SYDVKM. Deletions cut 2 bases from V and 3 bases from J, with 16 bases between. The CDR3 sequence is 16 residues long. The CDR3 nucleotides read TGTGCCAGCAGTTTAATCCCGGGACAAAAGGACTATGGCTACACCTTC. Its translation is CASSLIPGQKDYGYTF.

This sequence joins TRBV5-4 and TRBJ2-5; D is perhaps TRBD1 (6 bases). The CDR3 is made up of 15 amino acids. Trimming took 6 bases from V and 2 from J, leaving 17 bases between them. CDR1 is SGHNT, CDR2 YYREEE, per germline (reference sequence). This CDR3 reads CASNAGAPSQETQYF. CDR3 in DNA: TGTGCCAGCAATGCAGGGGCCCCGTCGCAAGAGACCCAGTACTTC.

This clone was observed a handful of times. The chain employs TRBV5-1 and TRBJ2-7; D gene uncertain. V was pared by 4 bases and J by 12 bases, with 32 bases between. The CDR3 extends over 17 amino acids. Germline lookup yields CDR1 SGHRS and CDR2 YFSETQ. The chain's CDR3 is CASSLTTYDGPPRVWYF. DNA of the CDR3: TGCGCCAGCAGCCTCACTACGTATGACGGCCCACCTAGAGTTTGGTACTTC. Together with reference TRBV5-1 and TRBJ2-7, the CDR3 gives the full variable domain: KAGVTQTPRYLIKTRGQQVTLSCSPISGHRSVSWYQQTPGQGLQFLFEYFSETQRNKGNFPGRFSGRQFSNSRSEMNVSTLELGDSALYLCASSLTTYDGPPRVWYFGPGTRLTVT.

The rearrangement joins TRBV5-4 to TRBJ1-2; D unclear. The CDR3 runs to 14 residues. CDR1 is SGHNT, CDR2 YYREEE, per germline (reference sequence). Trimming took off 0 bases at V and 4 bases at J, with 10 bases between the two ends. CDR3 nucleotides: TGTGCCAGCAGCTTGGTAGGGTACGGCTATGGCTACACCTTC. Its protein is CASSLVGYGYGYTF. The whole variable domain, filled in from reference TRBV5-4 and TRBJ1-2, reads ETGVTQSPTHLIKTRGQQVTLRCSSQSGHNTVSWYQQALGQGPQFIFQYYREEENGRGNFPPRFSGLQFPNYSSELNVNALELDDSALYLCASSLVGYGYGYTFGSGTRLTVV.

The CDR3 spells CAWSEAGGAYRPYEQYF. CDR3 DNA sequence: TGTGCCTGGAGTGAGGCAGGGGGCGCGTACCGGCCCTACGAGCAGTACTTC. The chain links TRBV30 to TRBJ2-7; TRBD1 matches 8 bases. This CDR3 has 17 amino acids. V shed 1 base and J 2 bases; nucleotides not matched to a gene: 13. CDR1 is GTSNPN and CDR2 is SVGIG in the germline V gene (reference sequence).

The CDR3 loop is CASSFTPRAVYTEAFF. As DNA, the CDR3 is TGTGCCAGCAGCTTCACACCTCGGGCCGTTTACACTGAAGCTTTCTTT. The chain employs TRBV7-9 and TRBJ1-1, with D hard to call. The CDR3 sequence is 16 residues long. Between the trimmed V and J ends, which lost 3 bases and 3 bases, there was a span of 17 bases. Germline V lookup: CDR1 SEHNR, CDR2 FQNEAQ (reference sequence).